Listed here are 4 T cell receptor beta chains from one sample, sequenced in a study of cytomegalovirus exposure and HLA in healthy donors. Primers: 60 Vbeta forward and 13 Jbeta reverse. Profiling relied on immunoSEQ multiplex PCR, and the TCRdb table lists in-frame clones only, not all of them. Among 200,000 or so clones, approximately 82% were seen once, and the ten largest hold 0.63%. Sequenced sample: PBMCs. Receptor source: a man between 18 and 29 years old in good health and CMV-seronegative.

The gene calls are TRBV5-6 and TRBJ2-5; maybe TRBD2 (5 bases). The J call may be in error: the DNA end matches TRBJ2-7 better. CDR1 SGHDT and CDR2 YYEEEE come from the germline V gene. CDR3 length equals 14 residues. The DNA for the CDR3 is TGTGCCAGCAGCTTATCCGGGAAGGTCAACGAGCAGTACTTC. It codes for CASSLSGKVNEQYF.

The gene calls are TRBV9 and TRBJ1-2; D remains ambiguous. Trimming removed 7 bases at V and 6 bases at J, with 16 bases between. The CDR3 sequence is 13 residues long. The V gene's germline CDR1 is SGDLS and CDR2 YYNGEE. The CDR3, as DNA: TGTGCCAGCCGCGACGGGGTGAAAAATGGCTACACCTTC. Translating gives CASRDGVKNGYTF.

CDR3 bases: TGCGCCAGCAGCCATGGACAGACCTACAATGAGCAGTTCTTC. Encoded protein: CASSHGQTYNEQFF. The chain carries TRBV4-1 and TRBJ2-1; D possibly corresponds to TRBD1 (6 bases). CDR1 MGHRA and CDR2 YSYEKL come from the germline V gene. Trimming shortened V by 3 bases and J by 2 bases, and 8 bases separated the two germline ends. This CDR3 is 14 amino acids long.

The genes are TRBV7-9 and TRBJ1-1, with a weak D call TRBD1 (6 bases). Trimming left V 5 bases short and J 2 bases short, with 15 bases between. CDR1 and CDR2 from the germline V gene are SEHNR and FQNEAQ (reference sequence). The CDR3 sequence is 15 residues long. CDR3 amino acids: CASSPRTEPNTEAFF. In DNA form, the CDR3 reads TGTGCCAGCAGCCCCCGGACAGAGCCAAACACTGAAGCTTTCTTT.